The 6 T cell receptor beta chains below were found in one sample sequenced in a study of blood T cell repertoires in COVID-19. Clones were sequenced by immunoSEQ multiplex PCR, and TCRdb holds only the in-frame ones, with some missing. The sample shows approximately 250,000 clones, 85% of them seen only once. Sequenced: PBMCs or T cells enriched from blood (not recorded which). Source of these receptors: a woman aged 50 to 60 with acute COVID-19.

The J gene is TRBJ2-5, the V gene TRBV10-1; 7 bases agree with TRBD2. The germline gives CDR1 WNHNN, CDR2 SYGVQD (reference sequence). V shed 2 bases, J shed 5 bases, and the junction held 5 bases outside the gene matches. The CDR3 loop spans 14 amino acids. DNA for the CDR3: TGCGCCAGCAGTGAGAGAGCGGGGTATGAGACCCAGTACTTC. Encoded protein: CASSERAGYETQYF.

The V and J genes are TRBV19 and TRBJ1-1; a possible D gene is TRBD1 (5 bases). CDR1 LNHDA and CDR2 SQIVND come from the germline V gene (reference sequence). V was pared by 1 base and J by 0 bases, with 12 bases between. The CDR3 is made up of 16 amino acids. The DNA for the CDR3 is TGTGCCAGTAGTATAGGCTCGACAGTCATGAACACTGAAGCTTTCTTT. This codes for CASSIGSTVMNTEAFF. The full variable domain, its missing parts supplied by reference TRBV19 and TRBJ1-1, is DGGITQSPKYLFRKEGQNVTLSCEQNLNHDAMYWYRQDPGQGLRLIYYSQIVNDFQKGDIAEGYSVSREKKESFPLTVTSAQKNPTAFYLCASSIGSTVMNTEAFFGQGTRLTVV.

The DNA for the CDR3 is TGTGCCAGCAGCCGTTATGGCTACACCTTC. It is translated as CASSRYGYTF. This chain uses TRBV28 with TRBJ1-2; D call uncertain. The CDR3 consists of 10 residues. The germline V gene encodes CDR1 MDHEN and CDR2 SYDVKM. Trimming left V 6 bases short and J 5 bases short, with 4 bases between.

The chain employs TRBV7-6 and TRBJ1-1, with D maybe TRBD1 (5 bases). V was pared by 2 bases and J by 1 base, with 8 bases between. The CDR3 consists of 14 residues. Germline V lookup: CDR1 SGHVS, CDR2 FNYEAQ. As DNA, the CDR3 is TGTGCCAGCAGCTTACAGGGAAAGAACACTGAAGCTTTCTTT. Encoded protein: CASSLQGKNTEAFF.

The chain joins TRBV27 to TRBJ2-6, with 10 bases lining up with TRBD1. The J segment lost 0 bases and the V segment lost 8 bases, leaving 10 bases of the junction unmatched. The CDR3 length is 18 residues. Germline CDR1 is MNHEY and CDR2 is SMNVEV (reference sequence). The CDR3 DNA is TGTGCCAGCGCCACTCGGACAGGGGGTCTCTCTGGGGCCAACGTCCTGACTTTC. As protein: CASATRTGGLSGANVLTF.

The rearrangement joins TRBV7-6 to TRBJ1-3; the D gene is possibly TRBD1 (5 bases). CDR3 length equals 15 residues. Per germline, CDR1 SGHVS and CDR2 FNYEAQ. Trimming shortened V by 5 bases and J by 0 bases, and 11 bases separated the two germline ends. The CDR3 here is CASSLGRGSGNTIYF. CDR3 bases: TGTGCCAGCAGCCTCGGGAGGGGCTCTGGAAACACCATATATTTT.